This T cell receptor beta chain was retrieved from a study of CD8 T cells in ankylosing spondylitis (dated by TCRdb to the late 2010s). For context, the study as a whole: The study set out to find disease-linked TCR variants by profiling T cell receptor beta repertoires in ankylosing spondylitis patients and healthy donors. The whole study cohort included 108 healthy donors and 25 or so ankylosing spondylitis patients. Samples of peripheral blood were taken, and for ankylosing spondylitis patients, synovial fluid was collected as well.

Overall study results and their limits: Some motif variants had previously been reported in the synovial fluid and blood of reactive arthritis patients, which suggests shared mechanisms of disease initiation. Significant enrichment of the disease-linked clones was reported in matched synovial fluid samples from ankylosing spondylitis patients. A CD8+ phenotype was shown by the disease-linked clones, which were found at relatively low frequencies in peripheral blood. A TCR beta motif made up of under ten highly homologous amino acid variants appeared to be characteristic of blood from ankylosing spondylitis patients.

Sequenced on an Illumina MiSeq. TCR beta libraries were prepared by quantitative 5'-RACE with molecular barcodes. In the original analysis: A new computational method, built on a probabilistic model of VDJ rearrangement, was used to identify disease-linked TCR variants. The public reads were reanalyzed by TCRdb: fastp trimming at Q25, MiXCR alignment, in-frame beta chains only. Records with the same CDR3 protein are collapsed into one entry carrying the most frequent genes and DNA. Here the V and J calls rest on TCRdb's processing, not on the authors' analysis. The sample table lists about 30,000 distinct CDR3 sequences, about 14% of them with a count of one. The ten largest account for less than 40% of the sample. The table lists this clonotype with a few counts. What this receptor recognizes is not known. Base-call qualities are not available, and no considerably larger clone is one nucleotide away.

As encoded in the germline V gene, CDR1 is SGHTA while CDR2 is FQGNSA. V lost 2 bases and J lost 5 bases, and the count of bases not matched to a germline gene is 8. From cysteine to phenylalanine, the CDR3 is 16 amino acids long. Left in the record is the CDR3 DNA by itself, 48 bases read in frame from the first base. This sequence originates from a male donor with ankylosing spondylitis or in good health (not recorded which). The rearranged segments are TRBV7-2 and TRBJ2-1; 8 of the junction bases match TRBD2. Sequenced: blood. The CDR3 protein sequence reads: CASSLKPGLVDNEQFF. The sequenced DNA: TGTGCCAGCAGCTTAAAGCCGGGACTAGTTGACAATGAGCAGTTCTTC.